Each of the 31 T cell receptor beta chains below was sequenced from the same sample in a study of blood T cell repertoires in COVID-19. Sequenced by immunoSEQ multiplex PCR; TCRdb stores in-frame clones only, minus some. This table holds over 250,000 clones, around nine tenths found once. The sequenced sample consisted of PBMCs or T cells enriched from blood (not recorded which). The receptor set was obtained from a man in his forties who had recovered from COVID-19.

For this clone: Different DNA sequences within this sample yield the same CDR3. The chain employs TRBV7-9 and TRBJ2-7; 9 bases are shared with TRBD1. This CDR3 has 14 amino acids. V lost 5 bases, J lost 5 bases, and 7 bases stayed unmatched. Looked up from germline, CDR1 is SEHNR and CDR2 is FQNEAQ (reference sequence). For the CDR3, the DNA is TGTGCCAGCAGCCCCCGGGACAGGGTCCACGAGCAGTACTTC. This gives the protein CASSPRDRVHEQYF.

CDR3 in amino acids: CASKVAGPSYEQYF. CDR3 nucleotides: TGTGCCAGCAAGGTGGCAGGGCCTTCCTACGAGCAGTACTTC. The chain has TRBV19 and TRBJ2-7, with D maybe TRBD1 (5 bases). The CDR3 extends over 14 amino acids. Germline CDR1 reads LNHDA; CDR2 reads SQIVND (reference sequence). The V end lost 9 bases, the J end lost 1 base, and 16 bases lay between the germline ends.

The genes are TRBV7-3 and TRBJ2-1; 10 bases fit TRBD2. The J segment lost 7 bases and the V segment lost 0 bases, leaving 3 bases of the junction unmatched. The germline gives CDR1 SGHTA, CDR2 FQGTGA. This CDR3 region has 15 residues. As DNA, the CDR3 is TGTGCCAGCAGCTTAACGCCTAGCGGGAGAAATGAGCAGTTCTTC. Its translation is CASSLTPSGRNEQFF.

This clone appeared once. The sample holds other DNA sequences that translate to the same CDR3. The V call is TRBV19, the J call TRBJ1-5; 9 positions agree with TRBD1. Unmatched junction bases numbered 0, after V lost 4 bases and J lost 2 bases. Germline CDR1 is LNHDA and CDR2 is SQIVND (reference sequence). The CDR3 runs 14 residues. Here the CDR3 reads CASSRQGGNQPQHF. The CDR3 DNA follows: TGTGCCAGTAGTAGACAGGGGGGCAATCAGCCCCAGCATTTT.

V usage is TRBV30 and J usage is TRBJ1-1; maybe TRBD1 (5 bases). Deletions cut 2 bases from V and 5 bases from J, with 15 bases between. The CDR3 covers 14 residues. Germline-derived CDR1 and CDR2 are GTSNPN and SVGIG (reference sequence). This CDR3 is CAWSPGGESTEAFF. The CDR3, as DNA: TGTGCCTGGAGTCCCGGGGGAGAGAGTACTGAAGCTTTCTTT.

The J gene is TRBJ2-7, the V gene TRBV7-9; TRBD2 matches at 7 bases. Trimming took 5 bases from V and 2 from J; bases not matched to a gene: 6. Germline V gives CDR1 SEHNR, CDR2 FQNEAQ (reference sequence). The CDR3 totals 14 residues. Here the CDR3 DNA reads TGTGCCAGCAGCCCCTTGCGGGAGACCTACGAGCAGTACTTC. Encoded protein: CASSPLRETYEQYF.

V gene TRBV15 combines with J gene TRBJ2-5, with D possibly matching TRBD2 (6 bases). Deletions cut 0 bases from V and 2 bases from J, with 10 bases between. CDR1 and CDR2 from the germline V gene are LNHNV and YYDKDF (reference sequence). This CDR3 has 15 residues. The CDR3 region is CATSRDWGVQETQYF. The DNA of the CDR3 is TGTGCCACCAGCAGAGATTGGGGGGTTCAAGAGACCCAGTACTTC. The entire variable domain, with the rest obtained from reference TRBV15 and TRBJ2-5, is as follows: DAMVIQNPRYQVTQFGKPVTLSCSQTLNHNVMYWYQQKSSQAPKLLFHYYDKDFNNEADTPDNFQSRRPNTSFCFLDIRSPGLGDTAMYLCATSRDWGVQETQYFGPGTRLLVL.

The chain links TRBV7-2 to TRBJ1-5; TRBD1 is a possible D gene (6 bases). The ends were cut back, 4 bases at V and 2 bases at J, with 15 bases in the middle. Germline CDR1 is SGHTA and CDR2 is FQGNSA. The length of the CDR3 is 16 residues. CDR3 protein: CASSSRGGQGNQPQHF. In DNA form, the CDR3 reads TGTGCCAGCAGCTCCCGGGGGGGGCAGGGCAATCAGCCCCAGCATTTT.

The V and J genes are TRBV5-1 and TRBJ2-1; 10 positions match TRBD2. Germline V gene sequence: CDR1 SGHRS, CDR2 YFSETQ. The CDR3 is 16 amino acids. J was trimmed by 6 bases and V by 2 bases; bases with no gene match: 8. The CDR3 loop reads CASSFSSGGALNEQFF. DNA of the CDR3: TGCGCCAGCAGCTTTAGCAGCGGGGGGGCCCTCAATGAGCAGTTCTTC.

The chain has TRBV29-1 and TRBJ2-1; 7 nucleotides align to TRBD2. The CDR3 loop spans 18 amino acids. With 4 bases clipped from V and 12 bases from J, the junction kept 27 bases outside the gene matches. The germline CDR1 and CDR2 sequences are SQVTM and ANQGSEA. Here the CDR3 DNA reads TGCAGCGTTGTCCCCTCCCTACTAGAGCGATCGGGGGGTAGGGGGCAGTTCTTC. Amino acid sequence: CSVVPSLLERSGGRGQFF.

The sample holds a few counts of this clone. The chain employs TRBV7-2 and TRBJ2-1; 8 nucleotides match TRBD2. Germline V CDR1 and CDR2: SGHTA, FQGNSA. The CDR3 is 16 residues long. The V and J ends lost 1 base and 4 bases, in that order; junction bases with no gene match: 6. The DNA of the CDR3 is TGTGCCAGCAGCTTAGGATGGCGGGGGGCATACAATGAGCAGTTCTTC. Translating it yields CASSLGWRGAYNEQFF.

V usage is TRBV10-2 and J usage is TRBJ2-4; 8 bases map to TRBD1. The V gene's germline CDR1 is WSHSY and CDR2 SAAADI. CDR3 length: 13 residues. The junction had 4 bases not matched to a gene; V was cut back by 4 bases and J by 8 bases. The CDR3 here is CASSGQGRDIQYF. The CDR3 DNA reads TGCGCCAGCAGTGGACAGGGGCGGGACATTCAGTACTTC.

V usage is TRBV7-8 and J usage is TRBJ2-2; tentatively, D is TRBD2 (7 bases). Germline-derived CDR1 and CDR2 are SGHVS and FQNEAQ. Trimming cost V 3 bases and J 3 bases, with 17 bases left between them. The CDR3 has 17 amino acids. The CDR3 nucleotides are TGTGCCAGCAGCTTCACTGGCGGGGGCGGTTACACCGGGGAGCTGTTTTTT. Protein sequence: CASSFTGGGGYTGELFF.

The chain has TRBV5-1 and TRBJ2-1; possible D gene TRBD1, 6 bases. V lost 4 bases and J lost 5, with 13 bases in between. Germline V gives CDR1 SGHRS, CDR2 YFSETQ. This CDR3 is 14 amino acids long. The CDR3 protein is CASSVQGRDNEQFF. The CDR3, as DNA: TGCGCCAGCAGCGTACAGGGCAGGGACAATGAGCAGTTCTTC.

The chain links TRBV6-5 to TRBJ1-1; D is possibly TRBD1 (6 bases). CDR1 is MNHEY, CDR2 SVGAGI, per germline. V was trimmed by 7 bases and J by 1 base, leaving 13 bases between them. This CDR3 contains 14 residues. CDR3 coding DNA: TGTGCCAGCACCCCTGGACAGTGGAACACTGAAGCTTTCTTT. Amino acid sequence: CASTPGQWNTEAFF.

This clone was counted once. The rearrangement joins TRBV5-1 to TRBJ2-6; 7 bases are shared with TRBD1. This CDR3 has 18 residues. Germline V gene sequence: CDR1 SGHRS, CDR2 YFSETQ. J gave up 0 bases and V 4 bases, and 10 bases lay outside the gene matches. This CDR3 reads CASSTRQGGFSGANVLTF. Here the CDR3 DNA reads TGCGCCAGCAGCACCAGACAAGGGGGCTTCTCTGGGGCCAACGTCCTGACTTTC.

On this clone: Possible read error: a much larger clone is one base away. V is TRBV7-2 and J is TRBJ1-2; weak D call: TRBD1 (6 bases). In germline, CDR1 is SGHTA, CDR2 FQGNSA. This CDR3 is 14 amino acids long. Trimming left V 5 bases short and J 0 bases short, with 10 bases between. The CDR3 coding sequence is TGTGCCAGCAGCCCCGGACAGACTAACTATGGCTACACCTTC. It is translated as CASSPGQTNYGYTF.

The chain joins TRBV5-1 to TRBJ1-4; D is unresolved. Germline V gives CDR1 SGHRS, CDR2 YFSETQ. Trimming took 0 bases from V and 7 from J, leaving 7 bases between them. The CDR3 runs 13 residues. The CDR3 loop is CASSLGGGEKLFF. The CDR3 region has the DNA TGCGCCAGCAGCTTGGGAGGAGGTGAAAAACTGTTTTTT. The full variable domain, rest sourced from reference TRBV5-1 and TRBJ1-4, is KAGVTQTPRYLIKTRGQQVTLSCSPISGHRSVSWYQQTPGQGLQFLFEYFSETQRNKGNFPGRFSGRQFSNSRSEMNVSTLELGDSALYLCASSLGGGEKLFFGSGTQLSVL.

Written as DNA, the CDR3 is TGCGCCAGCAGTGAATTCGGACAGCCCTATGGCTACACCTTC. Amino acid sequence: CASSEFGQPYGYTF. The chain has TRBV5-1 and TRBJ1-2; tentative D call: TRBD1 (6 bases). Germline lookup yields CDR1 SGHRS and CDR2 YFSETQ. This CDR3 contains 14 residues. Trimming left V 5 bases short and J 4 bases short, with 15 bases between.

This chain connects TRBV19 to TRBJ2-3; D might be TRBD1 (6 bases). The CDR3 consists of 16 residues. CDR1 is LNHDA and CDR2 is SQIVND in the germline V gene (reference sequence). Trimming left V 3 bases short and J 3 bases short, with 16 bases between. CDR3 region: CASSMGSDSHTDTQYF. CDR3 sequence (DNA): TGTGCCAGTAGTATGGGCTCGGACAGCCATACAGATACGCAGTATTTT.

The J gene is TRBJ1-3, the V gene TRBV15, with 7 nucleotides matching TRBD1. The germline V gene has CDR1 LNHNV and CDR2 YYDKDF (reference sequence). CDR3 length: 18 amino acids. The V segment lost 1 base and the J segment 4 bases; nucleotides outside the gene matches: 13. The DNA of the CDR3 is TGTGCCACCAGCAGAGTGAGGATCAGGGGGAACAGGGGAAACACCATATATTTT. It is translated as CATSRVRIRGNRGNTIYF.

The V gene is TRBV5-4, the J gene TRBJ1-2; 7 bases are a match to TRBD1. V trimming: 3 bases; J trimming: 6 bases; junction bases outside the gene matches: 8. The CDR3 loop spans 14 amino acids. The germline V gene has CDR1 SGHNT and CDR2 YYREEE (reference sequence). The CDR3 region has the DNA TGTGCCAGCAGCTCACGGACAGGAGCAAATGGCTACACCTTC. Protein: CASSSRTGANGYTF.

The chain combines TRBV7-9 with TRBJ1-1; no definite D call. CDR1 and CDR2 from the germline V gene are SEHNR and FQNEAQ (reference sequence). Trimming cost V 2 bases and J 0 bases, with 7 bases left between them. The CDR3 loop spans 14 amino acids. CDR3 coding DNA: TGTGCCAGCAGCTTATCACACGTGAACACTGAAGCTTTCTTT. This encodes CASSLSHVNTEAFF. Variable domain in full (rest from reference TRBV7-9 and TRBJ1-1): DTGVSQNPRHKITKRGQNVTFRCDPISEHNRLYWYRQTLGQGPEFLTYFQNEAQLEKSRLLSDRFSAERPKGSFSTLEIQRTEQGDSAMYLCASSLSHVNTEAFFGQGTRLTVV.

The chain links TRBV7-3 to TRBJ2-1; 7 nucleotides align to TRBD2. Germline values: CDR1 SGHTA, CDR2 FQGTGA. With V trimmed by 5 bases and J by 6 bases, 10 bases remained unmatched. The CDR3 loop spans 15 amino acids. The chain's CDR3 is CASSVLGAGINEQFF. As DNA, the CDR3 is TGTGCCAGCAGCGTTCTAGGAGCGGGGATCAATGAGCAGTTCTTC.

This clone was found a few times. The CDR3 region is CASSQFLRDFNTGELFF. The CDR3 DNA is TGTGCCAGTAGCCAATTCCTCCGGGACTTTAACACCGGGGAGCTGTTTTTT. The chain has TRBV19 and TRBJ2-2; a possible D gene is TRBD2 (6 bases). The V gene's germline CDR1 is LNHDA and CDR2 SQIVND (reference sequence). Between the trimmed V and J ends, which lost 6 bases and 2 bases, there was a span of 19 bases. This CDR3 comprises 17 residues.

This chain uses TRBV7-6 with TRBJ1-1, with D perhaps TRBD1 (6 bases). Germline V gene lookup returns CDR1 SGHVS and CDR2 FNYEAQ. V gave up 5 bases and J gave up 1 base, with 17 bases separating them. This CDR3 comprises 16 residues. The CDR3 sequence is CASSRVGRQENTEAFF. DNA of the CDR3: TGTGCCAGCAGCCGGGTAGGGCGACAGGAGAACACTGAAGCTTTCTTT.

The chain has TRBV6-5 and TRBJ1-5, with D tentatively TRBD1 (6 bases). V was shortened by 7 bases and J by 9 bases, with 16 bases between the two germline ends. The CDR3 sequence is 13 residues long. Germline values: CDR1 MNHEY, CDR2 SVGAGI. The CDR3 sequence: CASNGQTDRPQHF. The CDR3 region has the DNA TGTGCCAGCAACGGACAGACTGATCGGCCCCAGCATTTT.

Here the CDR3 reads CASRATGLGKNIQYF. DNA for the CDR3: TGCGCCAGCAGGGCGACAGGGTTGGGCAAAAACATTCAGTACTTC. The chain has TRBV10-1 and TRBJ2-4, with 7 bases matching TRBD1. The CDR3 extends over 15 amino acids. Germline CDR1 and CDR2: WNHNN and SYGVQD (reference sequence). J was trimmed by 3 bases and V by 6 bases; bases with no gene match: 8.

The CDR3 loop reads CASSLVPGGGNQPQHF. CDR3 bases: TGTGCCAGCAGCTTGGTACCAGGGGGCGGCAATCAGCCCCAGCATTTT. This chain uses TRBV5-5 with TRBJ1-5, with 8 bases identical to TRBD1. This CDR3 contains 16 residues. Per germline, CDR1 SGHKS and CDR2 YYEKEE (reference sequence). Trimming cost V 0 bases and J 2 bases; bases outside gene matches: 4.

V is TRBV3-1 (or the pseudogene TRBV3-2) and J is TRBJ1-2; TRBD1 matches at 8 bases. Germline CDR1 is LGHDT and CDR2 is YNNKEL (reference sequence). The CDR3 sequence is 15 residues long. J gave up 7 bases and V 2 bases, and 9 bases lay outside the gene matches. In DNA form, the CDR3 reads TGTGCCAGCAGCCAATTGGACAGGGTAGACAGTGGCTACACCTTC. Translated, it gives CASSQLDRVDSGYTF.

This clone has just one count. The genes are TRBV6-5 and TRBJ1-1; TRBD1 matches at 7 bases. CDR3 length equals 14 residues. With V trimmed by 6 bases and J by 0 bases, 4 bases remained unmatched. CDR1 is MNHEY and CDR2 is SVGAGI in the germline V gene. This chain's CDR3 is CASRTGLVNTEAFF. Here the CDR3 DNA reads TGTGCCAGCAGGACAGGGTTAGTGAACACTGAAGCTTTCTTT.